This T cell receptor beta chain comes out of a study of blood T cells in healthy people across ages. Study-wide points: Because sorting was not performed, PBMCs prevented conclusive naive versus antigen-experienced comparison.

The germline V gene has CDR1 DFQATT and CDR2 SNEGSKA (reference sequence). Trimming removed 4 bases from V and 0 bases from J, with 13 bases in between. The CDR3 is made up of 15 amino acids. A remark on this clonotype: Its antigen is undetermined.

Next came a second PCR, run for about 6 to 11 cycles, which used a sample-barcoded 5' primer along with a J-beta primer mix. Each CDR3 protein is one row after TCRdb ran MiXCR on the 5' RACE reads. The table records about 680,000 distinct CDR3 sequences, approximately 50% of them present only once. The chain is built from TRBV20-1 and TRBJ1-5; D is uncertain. The sequence came from a woman in her sixties or seventies in good health. Sequenced sample: blood. DNA for the CDR3: TGCAGTGCTACCCGCGTCGGGGTTAGCAATCAGCCCCAGCATTTT. Encoded protein: CSATRVGVSNQPQHF.